This passage covers 17 T cell receptor beta chains from one sample sequenced in a study of blood T cells in healthy people across ages. For the second PCR, which ran for about 6 to 11 cycles, a sample-barcoded 5' primer and a J-beta primer mix were used. TCRdb used MiXCR to reprocess the 5' RACE reads, holding one entry per CDR3 protein. The sample yields approximately 1.5 million distinct CDR3 sequences, approximately 32% seen once. Sequences were obtained from blood. These receptors all stem from a woman in her 30s in good health.

This clonotype occurred a few times. V gene TRBV28 combines with J gene TRBJ1-5, with D possibly matching TRBD1 (5 bases). V lost 5 bases, J lost 15 bases, and 17 bases lay in between. Germline V gives CDR1 MDHEN, CDR2 SYDVKM. The length of the CDR3 is 12 residues. The CDR3 region is CASSLGTAYPHF. CDR3 in DNA: TGTGCCAGCAGTCTGGGGACGGCCTACCCGCATTTT.

This clonotype showed up just a few times. The chain carries TRBV5-5 and TRBJ1-2; 9 positions agree with TRBD1. Germline V gene sequence: CDR1 SGHKS, CDR2 YYEKEE (reference sequence). Losses at the gene ends were 4 bases for V and 4 bases for J; bases not matched to a gene: 8. The CDR3 length is 15 residues. The CDR3 sequence: CASSPTGGSVYGYTF. In DNA form, the CDR3 reads TGTGCCAGCAGCCCCACAGGGGGCTCTGTCTATGGCTACACCTTC.

The genes are TRBV7-9 and TRBJ2-5, with 7 positions matching TRBD1. The CDR3 has 15 residues. Trimming took 4 bases from V and 1 from J; bases not matched to a gene: 6. Per germline, CDR1 SEHNR and CDR2 FQNEAQ (reference sequence). For the CDR3, the DNA is TGTGCCAGCAGCTCGGGACAGACAAGCCAAGAGACCCAGTACTTC. This gives the protein CASSSGQTSQETQYF.

The V call is TRBV7-8, the J call TRBJ1-2; tentatively, D is TRBD1 (6 bases). V lost 2 bases and J lost 7, with 8 bases in between. This CDR3 spans 12 amino acids. Germline V gene data show CDR1 as SGHVS and CDR2 as FQNEAQ. For the CDR3, the DNA is TGTGCCAGCAGCTTATCAGGGGCTGGCTACACCTTC. It specifies CASSLSGAGYTF.

This clonotype showed up just a few times. A much bigger clone sits one base away, suggesting this may be a read error. This chain uses TRBV29-1 with TRBJ1-2; D call uncertain. Trimming stripped 7 bases from V and 2 bases from J, with 11 bases between. CDR1 is SQVTM, CDR2 ANQGSEA, per germline. CDR3 length equals 12 residues. CDR3 sequence reads: CSGERTNYGYTF. CDR3 in DNA: TGCAGCGGCGAAAGAACCAACTATGGCTACACCTTC. Full variable domain (rest looked up from reference TRBV29-1 and TRBJ1-2): SAVISQKPSRDICQRGTSLTIQCQVDSQVTMMFWYRQQPGQSLTLIATANQGSEATYESGFVIDKFPISRPNLTFSTLTVSNMSPEDSSIYLCSGERTNYGYTFGSGTRLTVV.

The chain couples TRBV30 to TRBJ1-5; D call uncertain. This CDR3 spans 13 amino acids. Trimming shortened V by 4 bases and J by 4 bases, and 11 bases separated the two germline ends. CDR1 is GTSNPN, CDR2 SVGIG, per germline (reference sequence). CDR3 DNA: TGTGCCTGGAATTCGGACTCTAATCAGCCCCAGCATTTT. This codes for CAWNSDSNQPQHF.

The chain couples TRBV3-1 to TRBJ2-5; tentatively, D is TRBD2 (5 bases). Germline CDR1 and CDR2: LGHDT and YNNKEL (reference sequence). The CDR3 runs to 13 residues. The V and J ends lost 2 bases and 11 bases respectively, with 15 bases between them. Here the CDR3 DNA reads TGTGCCAGCAGCCAACAGTGGACTTCTTGGCAGTACTTC. Protein product: CASSQQWTSWQYF.

Ten or more counts support this clonotype. The chain employs TRBV7-9 and TRBJ2-3; D uncertain. CDR3 length: 14 amino acids. The germline V gene encodes CDR1 SEHNR and CDR2 FQNEAQ (reference sequence). V was pared by 6 bases and J by 0 bases, with 10 bases between. The CDR3 protein is CASSLSASTDTQYF. CDR3 DNA: TGTGCCAGCAGTTTATCGGCTAGCACAGATACGCAGTATTTT. The whole variable domain, remainder taken from reference TRBV7-9 and TRBJ2-3, is DTGVSQNPRHKITKRGQNVTFRCDPISEHNRLYWYRQTLGQGPEFLTYFQNEAQLEKSRLLSDRFSAERPKGSFSTLEIQRTEQGDSAMYLCASSLSASTDTQYFGPGTRLTVL.

The chain uses TRBV2 and TRBJ2-7; no firm D call. The V and J ends lost 6 bases and 6 bases respectively, with 15 bases between them. The CDR3 is made up of 13 amino acids. CDR1 and CDR2 from the germline V gene are SNHLY and FYNNEI. The CDR3 spells CASSPISYSEQYF. The CDR3 nucleotides are TGTGCCAGCAGCCCTATATCTTATTCCGAGCAGTACTTC.

A few counts support this clonotype. This rearrangement joins TRBV6-2 or TRBV6-3 to TRBJ2-1; unclear D gene. CDR3 length: 15 residues. Trimming removed 6 bases at V and 9 bases at J, with 21 bases between. Germline V CDR1 and CDR2: MNHEY, SVGEGT. The CDR3 region is CASSFEPTGWGEQFF. DNA of the CDR3: TGTGCCAGCAGCTTTGAGCCGACGGGTTGGGGTGAGCAGTTCTTC.

This rearrangement joins TRBV29-1 to TRBJ2-4; TRBD1 matches 8 bases. Germline V gene data show CDR1 as SQVTM and CDR2 as ANQGSEA. V lost 6 bases and J lost 6; bases outside the gene matches: 4. There are 12 residues in the CDR3. As DNA, the CDR3 is TGCAGCGTGTCAGGGGGCACAAACATTCAGTACTTC. It specifies CSVSGGTNIQYF.

This clonotype was seen only a few times. V usage is TRBV11-2 and J usage is TRBJ2-5; D is undetermined. The V gene's germline CDR1 is SGHAT and CDR2 FQNNGV. CDR3 length: 15 residues. Deletions cut 6 bases from V and 1 base from J, with 15 bases between. CDR3 residues: CASSFLHGFQETQYF. For the CDR3, the DNA is TGTGCCAGCAGTTTCTTACACGGGTTCCAAGAGACCCAGTACTTC.

The rearrangement joins TRBV4-1 to TRBJ2-5; 8 nucleotides align to TRBD2. The better agreement between TRBJ2-7 and the DNA end casts doubt on the J call. From germline, CDR1 is MGHRA and CDR2 YSYEKL. The CDR3 totals 15 residues. The CDR3 loop is CASSQEAGLAGEQYF. The CDR3 DNA reads TGCGCCAGCAGCCAGGAGGCTGGACTAGCTGGCGAGCAGTACTTC.

This CDR3 reads CASSQFNTGELFF. Written as DNA, the CDR3 is TGTGCCAGCAGCCAGTTTAACACCGGGGAGCTGTTTTTT. The rearrangement joins TRBV3-1 to TRBJ2-2; D not resolved. Germline-derived CDR1 and CDR2 are LGHDT and YNNKEL (reference sequence). This CDR3 contains 13 residues. Trimming took off 3 bases at V and 2 bases at J, with 4 bases between the two ends.

J is TRBJ2-4 and V is TRBV9, with 10 nucleotides matching TRBD2. Matching the DNA end better, TRBJ2-5 makes the J call doubtful. The CDR3 is 15 residues long. Germline CDR1 is SGDLS and CDR2 is YYNGEE. CDR3 bases: TGTGCCAGCAGTGGTAGCGGGGGGATTAGAGAGACCCAGTACTTC. This codes for CASSGSGGIRETQYF.

This clonotype was counted a few times. The chain joins TRBV11-2 to TRBJ1-2, with D unresolved. Germline assignment: CDR1 SGHAT and CDR2 FQNNGV. The CDR3 extends over 13 amino acids. V was shortened by 1 base and J by 8 bases, with 11 bases between the two germline ends. CDR3 bases: TGTGCCAGCAGCTTAGGGGCGTTAGAAGGCTACACCTTC. This encodes CASSLGALEGYTF.

The chain has TRBV5-5 and TRBJ1-5; TRBD1 might be the D (5 bases). The V and J ends lost 0 bases and 0 bases respectively, with 7 bases between them. Germline-derived CDR1 and CDR2 are SGHKS and YYEKEE (reference sequence). The CDR3 is 15 amino acids. CDR3 sequence (DNA): TGTGCCAGCAGCTTGGAGGGGACTAGCAATCAGCCCCAGCATTTT. This sequence encodes CASSLEGTSNQPQHF. Variable domain in full (rest from reference TRBV5-5 and TRBJ1-5): DAGVTQSPTHLIKTRGQQVTLRCSPISGHKSVSWYQQVLGQGPQFIFQYYEKEERGRGNFPDRFSARQFPNYSSELNVNALLLGDSALYLCASSLEGTSNQPQHFGDGTRLSIL.